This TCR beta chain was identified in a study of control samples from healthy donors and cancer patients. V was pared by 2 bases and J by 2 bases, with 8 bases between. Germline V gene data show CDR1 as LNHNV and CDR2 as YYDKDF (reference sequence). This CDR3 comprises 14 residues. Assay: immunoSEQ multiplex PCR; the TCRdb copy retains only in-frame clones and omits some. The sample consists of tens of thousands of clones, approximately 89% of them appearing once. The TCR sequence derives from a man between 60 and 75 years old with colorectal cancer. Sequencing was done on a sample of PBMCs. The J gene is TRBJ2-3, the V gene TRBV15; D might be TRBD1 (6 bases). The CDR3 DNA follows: TGTGCCACCAGCAGACAGGGGCCCACAGATACGCAGTATTTT. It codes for CATSRQGPTDTQYF. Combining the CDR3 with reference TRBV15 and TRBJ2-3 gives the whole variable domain DAMVIQNPRYQVTQFGKPVTLSCSQTLNHNVMYWYQQKSSQAPKLLFHYYDKDFNNEADTPDNFQSRRPNTSFCFLDIRSPGLGDTAMYLCATSRQGPTDTQYFGPGTRLTVL.